The 30 T cell receptor beta chains below all came from one sample that was sequenced in a study of blood T cells in healthy people across ages. A second about 6 to 12 cycle PCR used barcoded and J-beta primers. Each CDR3 protein gets one entry after TCRdb re-called the 5' RACE reads with MiXCR. Of about 930,000 distinct CDR3 sequences in the sample, about 29% were seen once. The sample also formed part of further work on T cells of mothers and their children.

Sequencing was performed on blood. These receptor sequences come from a woman aged 40 to 49 in good health.

The table lists this clonotype with many counts. The rearrangement joins TRBV24-1 to TRBJ1-2, with D perhaps matching TRBD1 (6 bases). In germline, CDR1 is KGHDR, CDR2 SFDVKD. V was cut by 5 bases and J by 0 bases, with 12 bases left in between. This CDR3 spans 15 amino acids. In DNA, the CDR3 is TGTGCCACCAGTGGGACAGCGGCAACTAACTATGGCTACACCTTC. Protein: CATSGTAATNYGYTF.

As for this clonotype: Given a much more abundant clone one base away, this may be a read error. J is TRBJ2-3 and V is TRBV29-1; D gene unclear. CDR3 length equals 14 residues. With 6 bases removed from V and 1 base from J, the gap between germline ends came to 14 bases. Per germline, CDR1 SQVTM and CDR2 ANQGSEA. This CDR3 reads CSVGNLEGTDTQYF. For the CDR3, the DNA is TGCAGCGTGGGGAACTTGGAAGGCACAGATACGCAGTATTTT.

The chain links TRBV6-1 to TRBJ2-5; D unresolved. Germline-derived CDR1 and CDR2 are MNHNS and SASEGT. Between the trimmed V and J ends, which lost 6 bases and 2 bases, there was a span of 19 bases. This CDR3 is built from 16 residues. CDR3 nucleotide sequence: TGTGCCAGCAGGGACCCGGACGTTCAATCACAAGAGACCCAGTACTTC. Protein: CASRDPDVQSQETQYF.

This clonotype appeared a few times. The chain employs TRBV4-3 and TRBJ2-3; a weak D match, TRBD1 (6 bases). Trimming stripped 0 bases from V and 2 bases from J, with 12 bases between. Germline V gene data show CDR1 as LGHNA and CDR2 as YSLEER. This CDR3 region has 16 residues. CDR3 sequence (DNA): TGCGCCAGCAGCCAAGAAGGGCAGGGGCTCACAGATACGCAGTATTTT. Amino acid sequence: CASSQEGQGLTDTQYF.

There are a few counts of this clonotype. A much larger clone sits a single nucleotide away, making a read error possible. The rearrangement links TRBV7-2 to TRBJ2-1; 8 positions agree with TRBD2. Germline V gives CDR1 SGHTA, CDR2 FQGNSA. CDR3 size: 16 residues. J gave up 4 bases and V 3 bases, and 8 bases lay outside the gene matches. CDR3 amino acids: CASSLDCAGGYNEQFF. The CDR3, as DNA: TGTGCCAGCAGCTTGGATTGCGCGGGGGGATACAATGAGCAGTTCTTC.

This clonotype was found a few times. The chain combines TRBV4-1 with TRBJ2-2; no clear D gene. Deletions cut 0 bases from V and 1 base from J, with 15 bases between. The CDR3 consists of 18 residues. In germline, CDR1 is MGHRA, CDR2 YSYEKL. In nucleotides, the CDR3 is TGCGCCAGCAGCCAAGAGTGGGTGGGTAGTGTGAACACCGGGGAGCTGTTTTTT. Encoded protein: CASSQEWVGSVNTGELFF.

The chain uses TRBV28 and TRBJ2-4; no clear D. The CDR3 is 14 amino acids. V lost 3 bases, J lost 3 bases, and 9 bases lay in between. CDR1 MDHEN and CDR2 SYDVKM come from the germline V gene. The CDR3 region has the DNA TGTGCCAGCAGTTTTAGGGCCATCAAAAACATTCAGTACTTC. The encoded protein is CASSFRAIKNIQYF. The full variable domain, rest sourced from reference TRBV28 and TRBJ2-4, is DVKVTQSSRYLVKRTGEKVFLECVQDMDHENMFWYRQDPGLGLRLIYFSYDVKMKEKGDIPEGYSVSREKKERFSLILESASTNQTSMYLCASSFRAIKNIQYFGAGTRLSVL.

This clonotype turned up a few times. V is TRBV5-1 and J is TRBJ2-1, with TRBD2 matching over 10 bases. With V trimmed by 0 bases and J by 4 bases, 4 bases remained unmatched. The germline V gene has CDR1 SGHRS and CDR2 YFSETQ. The CDR3 consists of 16 residues. The chain's CDR3 is CASSLDISGGYNEQFF. The CDR3 nucleotides are TGCGCCAGCAGCTTGGATATTAGCGGGGGGTACAATGAGCAGTTCTTC.

The chain couples TRBV2 to TRBJ1-5; D not resolved. Trimming pared 7 bases from V and 6 bases from J, leaving 13 bases between. Germline lookup yields CDR1 SNHLY and CDR2 FYNNEI. CDR3 length: 13 amino acids. This CDR3 is CASKGIGAQPQHF. As DNA, the CDR3 is TGTGCCAGCAAAGGAATAGGTGCTCAGCCCCAGCATTTT.

This clonotype was observed a handful of times. V and J are TRBV7-2 and TRBJ2-3; D unclear. CDR1 is SGHTA, CDR2 FQGNSA, per germline. The CDR3 spans 12 residues. Trimming shortened V by 1 base and J by 5 bases, and 4 bases separated the two germline ends. CDR3 region: CASSLGIDTQYF. The CDR3 coding sequence is TGTGCCAGCAGCTTAGGGATAGATACGCAGTATTTT.

This clonotype was counted a few times. The CDR3: CASSYSGTGEQFF. Written as DNA, the CDR3 is TGTGCCAGCAGTTACTCAGGGACAGGGGAGCAGTTCTTC. The gene calls are TRBV6-5 and TRBJ2-1; 9 positions agree with TRBD1. The germline CDR1 and CDR2 sequences are MNHEY and SVGAGI. There are 13 residues in the CDR3. The V segment lost 0 bases and the J segment 10 bases; nucleotides outside the gene matches: 1.

This chain connects TRBV4-1 to TRBJ1-5; no clear D. Trimming removed 4 bases from V and 2 bases from J, with 12 bases in between. This CDR3 has 15 amino acids. Germline V gene data show CDR1 as MGHRA and CDR2 as YSYEKL. The CDR3 reads CASSPRFVGNQPQHF. CDR3 in DNA: TGCGCCAGCAGCCCCCGGTTCGTTGGCAATCAGCCCCAGCATTTT.

This clonotype was seen at least ten times. V usage is TRBV6-5 and J usage is TRBJ2-1; D could derive from TRBD1 or TRBD2 (5 bases each). Trimming removed 6 bases at V and 0 bases at J, with 15 bases between. The length of the CDR3 is 16 residues. CDR1 is MNHEY and CDR2 is SVGAGI in the germline V gene. Here the CDR3 DNA reads TGTGCCAGCAGCCACTTGGGGGACCGCTCCTACAATGAGCAGTTCTTC. Protein: CASSHLGDRSYNEQFF.

The chain has TRBV28 and TRBJ2-4; the D is unclear. V was clipped by 5 bases and J by 1 base, with 18 bases between them. Per germline, CDR1 MDHEN and CDR2 SYDVKM. This CDR3 region has 17 residues. CDR3 loop: CASSPLDLGRAKNIQYF. As DNA, the CDR3 is TGTGCCAGCAGTCCCCTAGACCTCGGACGGGCCAAAAACATTCAGTACTTC.

The chain recombines TRBV5-1 with TRBJ2-2; perhaps TRBD2 as D (5 bases). Trimming removed 0 bases from V and 1 base from J, with 7 bases in between. The CDR3 is 15 residues long. Germline V gives CDR1 SGHRS, CDR2 YFSETQ. The CDR3: CASSLVGVNTGELFF. In nucleotides, the CDR3 is TGCGCCAGCAGCTTGGTGGGAGTGAACACCGGGGAGCTGTTTTTT.

This clonotype was seen a handful of times. A read error may be the cause here, since a much bigger clone is one base away. The V gene is TRBV20-1, the J gene TRBJ2-7, with 8 bases matching TRBD1. V lost 4 bases and J lost 7; bases outside the gene matches: 3. The CDR3 covers 11 residues. Germline values: CDR1 DFQATT, CDR2 SNEGSKA (reference sequence). The CDR3 protein is CSAMDRVEQYF. DNA of the CDR3: TGCAGTGCTATGGACAGGGTTGAGCAGTACTTC.

Many counts were recorded for this clonotype. The V and J genes are TRBV28 and TRBJ2-5; the D is unclear. The germline V gene encodes CDR1 MDHEN and CDR2 SYDVKM. Deletions cut 4 bases from V and 4 bases from J, with 7 bases between. The CDR3 runs to 12 residues. The CDR3 here is CASSSILETQYF. CDR3 DNA sequence: TGTGCCAGCAGTTCCATTCTAGAGACCCAGTACTTC.

This clonotype was found a few times. A much more abundant neighbour one base away suggests this may be a read error. This chain joins TRBV7-2 and TRBJ1-2, with D possibly TRBD1 on 6 matching bases. Between the trimmed V and J ends, which lost 5 bases and 6 bases, there was a span of 16 bases. The CDR3 extends over 14 amino acids. Per the germline V gene, CDR1 is SGHTA and CDR2 is FQGNSA. Written as DNA, the CDR3 is TGTGCCAGCAGCGGCGGACAGAGCCCGGATGGCTACACCTTC. Translation gives CASSGGQSPDGYTF.

This clonotype was recorded at least ten times. This chain joins TRBV4-2 and TRBJ1-2; possibly TRBD1 for D (5 bases). CDR1 and CDR2 from the germline V gene are LGHNA and YNFKEQ. Trimming removed 0 bases at V and 2 bases at J, with 13 bases between. This CDR3 is built from 16 residues. The CDR3 DNA reads TGTGCCAGCAGCCAAGACGTCGGGGCAGAGAACTATGGCTACACCTTC. Its translation is CASSQDVGAENYGYTF.

As regards this clonotype: Given a much more abundant clone one base away, this may be a read error. The chain has TRBV12-3 or TRBV12-4 and TRBJ2-7; no reliable D call. The CDR3 runs to 14 residues. V was clipped by 10 bases and J by 0 bases, with 16 bases between them. This chain's CDR3 is CANTNLPSSYEQYF. CDR3 DNA: TGTGCCAACACTAACCTCCCGAGCTCCTACGAGCAGTACTTC.

The V call is TRBV4-1, the J call TRBJ2-3; tentative D call: TRBD1 (6 bases). This CDR3 has 17 residues. CDR1 is MGHRA and CDR2 is YSYEKL in the germline V gene. Trimming pared 0 bases from V and 1 base from J, leaving 14 bases between. DNA of the CDR3: TGCGCCAGCAGCCAAGATATTTCAGGGGTCGGCACAGATACGCAGTATTTT. Encoded protein: CASSQDISGVGTDTQYF.

This clonotype was observed many times. The genes are TRBV20-1 and TRBJ2-6, with a weak D call TRBD1 (7 bases). CDR3 length: 16 amino acids. The V and J ends lost 1 base and 4 bases respectively, with 14 bases between them. Germline values: CDR1 DFQATT, CDR2 SNEGSKA (reference sequence). The DNA for the CDR3 is TGCAGTGCTAGAGCTGGCAGGGGGGAAGGGGCCAACGTCCTGACTTTC. This encodes CSARAGRGEGANVLTF.

This clonotype has a handful of counts. This chain uses TRBV12-3 or TRBV12-4 with TRBJ1-4; the D gene is possibly TRBD1 (5 bases). V dropped 6 bases and J dropped 7 bases, with 15 bases sitting between them. This CDR3 is 14 amino acids long. CDR3 sequence (DNA): TGTGCCAGCAGGTCCGGGGGAGGGGCTGAAAAACTGTTTTTT. Its protein product is CASRSGGGAEKLFF.

The V gene is TRBV6-2 or TRBV6-3, the J gene TRBJ1-5; D perhaps matches TRBD1 (6 bases). V was clipped by 4 bases and J by 3 bases, with 13 bases between them. CDR3 size: 15 residues. CDR1 is MNHEY and CDR2 is SVGEGT in the germline V gene. The CDR3 here is CASSLPGHFNQPQHF. As DNA, the CDR3 is TGTGCCAGCAGTTTGCCGGGACACTTCAATCAGCCCCAGCATTTT.

In DNA form, the CDR3 reads TGCAGTGCCGGGGAGGGTTTGGATGGCTACACCTTC. It codes for CSAGEGLDGYTF. The chain carries TRBV20-1 and TRBJ1-2; no reliable D call. CDR3 length: 12 amino acids. V was pared by 6 bases and J by 6 bases, with 14 bases between. The V gene's germline CDR1 is DFQATT and CDR2 SNEGSKA (reference sequence).

The chain uses TRBV19 and TRBJ2-3, with D possibly being TRBD1 (5 bases). The germline V gene has CDR1 LNHDA and CDR2 SQIVND (reference sequence). The V gene lost 8 bases and the J gene lost 0 bases, with 12 bases spanning the gap. CDR3 length: 14 amino acids. The DNA of the CDR3 is TGTGCCAGTCGGACAACGTATAGCACAGATACGCAGTATTTT. Its protein product is CASRTTYSTDTQYF.

The chain joins TRBV9 to TRBJ2-2, with D uncertain. The ends were cut back, 0 bases at V and 1 base at J, with 19 bases in the middle. Germline values: CDR1 SGDLS, CDR2 YYNGEE. This CDR3 is 19 amino acids long. CDR3 residues: CASSVEHVGGRMNTGELFF. The CDR3 nucleotides are TGTGCCAGCAGCGTAGAGCATGTGGGTGGGCGGATGAACACCGGGGAGCTGTTTTTT. The variable domain in full, completed from reference TRBV9 and TRBJ2-2, reads DSGVTQTPKHLITATGQRVTLRCSPRSGDLSVYWYQQSLDQGLQFLIQYYNGEERAKGNILERFSAQQFPDLHSELNLSSLELGDSALYFCASSVEHVGGRMNTGELFFGEGSRLTVL.

This chain's CDR3 is CASKRGGARTDTQYF. CDR3 coding DNA: TGTGCCAGCAAGCGCGGGGGCGCTAGGACAGATACGCAGTATTTT. V and J are TRBV2 and TRBJ2-3; tentatively, D is TRBD2 (7 bases). This CDR3 has 15 amino acids. From germline, CDR1 is SNHLY and CDR2 FYNNEI. The V gene lost 7 bases and the J gene lost 3 bases, with 17 bases spanning the gap.

A note on this clonotype: At one of its ends the junction is not consistent with the germline gene, which may arise from a read error. This sequence joins TRBV5-6 and TRBJ1-2; no definite D call. The CDR3 spans 14 residues. CDR1 is SGHDT and CDR2 is YYEEEE in the germline V gene. The CDR3 nucleotides are TGTGCCAGCAGCTTGGCCTACCTAGGCTATGACTACACCTTC. As protein: CASSLAYLGYDYTF.

This rearrangement joins TRBV4-1 to TRBJ2-3, with 9 positions matching TRBD2. V shed 2 bases and J 7 bases; nucleotides not matched to a gene: 16. Germline CDR1 reads MGHRA; CDR2 reads YSYEKL. The CDR3 contains 18 residues. CDR3 coding DNA: TGCGCCAGCAGCCAAATTTTCCAATCAGCGGGGGGCGGGAATACGCAGTATTTT. It encodes CASSQIFQSAGGGNTQYF.